The present T cell receptor beta chain was sequenced within a study of T cells in Graves' hyperthyroidism and ophthalmopathy. For the study at large: Peripheral blood was taken when the disease was first diagnosed, before any treatment began.

RNA transcripts provided the source from which TCR beta CDR3 regions were amplified. The TCR CDR3 was amplified in a first-round RT-PCR using the HTBI primer set. TCRdb independently ran MiXCR on the multiplex PCR reads; one entry per CDR3 protein. The sample holds over 450,000 distinct CDR3 sequences; approximately 14% are singletons and the top ten take over 15%. Many counts were recorded for this clonotype. What it binds is unknown. Overall study results and limits: Ophthalmopathy was told apart from stable hyperthyroidism by a 13 V-J model. Most expanded thyroid clonotypes above 0.001 recurred in blood.

This CDR3 has 13 residues. V lost 3 bases to trimming and J lost 4 bases, with 6 bases between them. Germline values: CDR1 LNHDA, CDR2 SQIVND (reference sequence). On the basis of clinical symptoms, serum thyroxine and TRAb, thyroid ultrasound and orbital computed tomography, diagnoses were made. The receptor's source is a woman aged 18-29 years with Graves' hyperthyroidism. The chain joins TRBV19 to TRBJ2-2; D gene uncertain. Sample: blood. For the CDR3, the DNA is TGTGCCAGTAGTATCCGGGTCACCGGGGAGCTGTTTTTT. As protein: CASSIRVTGELFF.